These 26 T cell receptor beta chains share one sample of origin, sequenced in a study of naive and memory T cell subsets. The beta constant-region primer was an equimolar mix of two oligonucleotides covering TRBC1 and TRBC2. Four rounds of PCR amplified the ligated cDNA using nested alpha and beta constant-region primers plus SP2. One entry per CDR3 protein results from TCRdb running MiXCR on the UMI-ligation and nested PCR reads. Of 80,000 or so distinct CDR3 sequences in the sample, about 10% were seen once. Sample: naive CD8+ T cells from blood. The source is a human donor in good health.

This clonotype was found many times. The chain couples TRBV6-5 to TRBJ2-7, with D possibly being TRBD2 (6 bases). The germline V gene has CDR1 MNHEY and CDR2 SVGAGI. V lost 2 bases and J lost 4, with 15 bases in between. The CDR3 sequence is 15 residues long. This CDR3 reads CASSYTSSGEYEQYF. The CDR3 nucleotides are TGTGCCAGCAGTTACACTAGCTCTGGAGAGTACGAGCAGTACTTC.

Here the CDR3 reads CASSEPWDTGYEQYF. Written as DNA, the CDR3 is TGTGCCAGCAGTGAACCCTGGGACACCGGGTACGAGCAGTACTTC. The rearrangement joins TRBV6-1 to TRBJ2-7; maybe TRBD1 (6 bases). The CDR3 has 15 amino acids. V was pared by 2 bases and J by 4 bases, with 15 bases between. The germline V gene encodes CDR1 MNHNS and CDR2 SASEGT.

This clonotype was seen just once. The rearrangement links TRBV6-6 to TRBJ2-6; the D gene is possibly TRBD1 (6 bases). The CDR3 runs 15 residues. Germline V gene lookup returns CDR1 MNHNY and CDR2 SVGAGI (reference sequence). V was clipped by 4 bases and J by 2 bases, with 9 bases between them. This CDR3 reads CASSSQGTGANVLTF. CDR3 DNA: TGTGCCAGCAGTTCACAGGGTACTGGGGCCAACGTCCTGACTTTC.

This CDR3 reads CASSYLQGSDTQYF. CDR3 in DNA: TGTGCCAGCAGTTACTTACAGGGGTCAGATACGCAGTATTTT. The gene calls are TRBV6-5 and TRBJ2-3, with 7 bases lining up with TRBD1. V lost 1 base to trimming and J lost 4 bases; unmatched junction nucleotides: 2. CDR3 length equals 14 residues. The germline CDR1 and CDR2 sequences are MNHEY and SVGAGI.

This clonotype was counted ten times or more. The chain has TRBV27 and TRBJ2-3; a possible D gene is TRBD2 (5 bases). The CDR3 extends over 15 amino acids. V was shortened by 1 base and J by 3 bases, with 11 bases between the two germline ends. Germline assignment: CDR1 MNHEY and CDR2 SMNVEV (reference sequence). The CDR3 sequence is CASSLWGAQTDTQYF. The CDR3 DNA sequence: TGTGCCAGCAGTTTATGGGGAGCGCAAACAGATACGCAGTATTTT.

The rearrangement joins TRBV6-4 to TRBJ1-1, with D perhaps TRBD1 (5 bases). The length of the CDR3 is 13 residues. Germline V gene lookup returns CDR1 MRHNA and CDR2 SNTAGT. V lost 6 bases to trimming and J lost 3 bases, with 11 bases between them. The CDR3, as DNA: TGTGCCAGCAGGATTGACAGCCACACTGAAGCTTTCTTT. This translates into CASRIDSHTEAFF.

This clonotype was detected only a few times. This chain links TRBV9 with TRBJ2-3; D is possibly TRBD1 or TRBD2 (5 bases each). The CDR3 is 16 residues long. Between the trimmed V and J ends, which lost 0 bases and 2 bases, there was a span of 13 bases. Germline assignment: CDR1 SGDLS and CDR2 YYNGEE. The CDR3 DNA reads TGTGCCAGCAGCGTAGCTACGGGACGGCTCACAGATACGCAGTATTTT. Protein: CASSVATGRLTDTQYF.

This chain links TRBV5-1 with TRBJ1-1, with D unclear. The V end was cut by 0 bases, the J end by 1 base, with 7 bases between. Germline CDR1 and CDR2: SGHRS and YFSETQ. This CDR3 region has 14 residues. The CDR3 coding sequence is TGCGCCAGCAGCTTGGCCGCGGAGAACACTGAAGCTTTCTTT. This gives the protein CASSLAAENTEAFF.

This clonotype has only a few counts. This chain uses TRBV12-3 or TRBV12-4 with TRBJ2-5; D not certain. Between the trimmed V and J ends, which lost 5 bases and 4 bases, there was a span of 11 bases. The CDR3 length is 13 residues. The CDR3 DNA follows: TGTGCCAGCAGTATTGGAGTTGGAGAGACCCAGTACTTC. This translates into CASSIGVGETQYF.

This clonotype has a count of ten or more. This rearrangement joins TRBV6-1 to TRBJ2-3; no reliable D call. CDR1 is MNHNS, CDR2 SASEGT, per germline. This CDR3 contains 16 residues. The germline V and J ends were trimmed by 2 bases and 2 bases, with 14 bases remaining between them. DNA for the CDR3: TGTGCCAGCAGTGAACGCGTGTGGCAGGTCACAGATACGCAGTATTTT. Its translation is CASSERVWQVTDTQYF.

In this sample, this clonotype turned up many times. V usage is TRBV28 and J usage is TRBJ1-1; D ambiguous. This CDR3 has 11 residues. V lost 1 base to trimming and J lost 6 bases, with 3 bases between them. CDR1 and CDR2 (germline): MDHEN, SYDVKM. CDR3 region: CASSLSAEAFF. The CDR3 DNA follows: TGTGCCAGCAGTTTATCAGCTGAAGCTTTCTTT.

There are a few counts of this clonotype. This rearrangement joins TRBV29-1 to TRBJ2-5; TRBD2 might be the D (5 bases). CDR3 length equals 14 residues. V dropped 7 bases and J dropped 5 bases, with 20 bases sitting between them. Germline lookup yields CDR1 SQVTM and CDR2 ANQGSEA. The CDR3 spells CSAHGVRRGETQYF. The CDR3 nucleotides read TGCAGCGCACATGGGGTGCGCAGAGGGGAGACCCAGTACTTC.

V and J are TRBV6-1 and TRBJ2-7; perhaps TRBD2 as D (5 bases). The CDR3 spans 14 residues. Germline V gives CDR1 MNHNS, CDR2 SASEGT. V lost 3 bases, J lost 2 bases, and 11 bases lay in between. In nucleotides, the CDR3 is TGTGCCAGCAGTGATCGAGGGAACCCCTACGAGCAGTACTTC. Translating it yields CASSDRGNPYEQYF.

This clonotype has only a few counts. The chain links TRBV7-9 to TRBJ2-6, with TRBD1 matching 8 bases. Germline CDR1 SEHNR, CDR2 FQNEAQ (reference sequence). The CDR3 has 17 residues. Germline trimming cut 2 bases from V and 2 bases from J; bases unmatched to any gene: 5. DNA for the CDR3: TGTGCCAGCAGCTTAATTGCAGGGGGCGCTGGGGCCAACGTCCTGACTTTC. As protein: CASSLIAGGAGANVLTF.

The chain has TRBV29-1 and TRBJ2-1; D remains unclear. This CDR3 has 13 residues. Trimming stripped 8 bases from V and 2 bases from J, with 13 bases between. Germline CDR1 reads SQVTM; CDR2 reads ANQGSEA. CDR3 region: CSLLDGTYNEQFF. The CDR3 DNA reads TGCAGCCTATTGGACGGCACCTACAATGAGCAGTTCTTC.

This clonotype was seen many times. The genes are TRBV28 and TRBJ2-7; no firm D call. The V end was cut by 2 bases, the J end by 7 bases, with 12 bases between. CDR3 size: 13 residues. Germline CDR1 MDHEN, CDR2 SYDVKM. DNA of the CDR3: TGTGCCAGCAGTTTAGGTCCCGATTCGGAGCAGTACTTC. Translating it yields CASSLGPDSEQYF.

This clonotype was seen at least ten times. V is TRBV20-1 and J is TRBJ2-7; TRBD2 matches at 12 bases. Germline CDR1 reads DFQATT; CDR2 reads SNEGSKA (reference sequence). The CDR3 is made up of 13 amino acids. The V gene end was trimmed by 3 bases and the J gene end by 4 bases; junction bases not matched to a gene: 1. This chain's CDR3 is CSARTSGSYEQYF. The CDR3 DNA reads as TGCAGTGCTAGGACTAGCGGGAGTTACGAGCAGTACTTC.

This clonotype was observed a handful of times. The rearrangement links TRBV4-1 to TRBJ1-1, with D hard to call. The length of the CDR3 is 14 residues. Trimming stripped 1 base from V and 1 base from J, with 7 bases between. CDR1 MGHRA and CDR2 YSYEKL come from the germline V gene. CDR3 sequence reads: CASSQVGENTEAFF. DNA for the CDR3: TGCGCCAGCAGCCAAGTAGGAGAGAACACTGAAGCTTTCTTT.

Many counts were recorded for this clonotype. The CDR3 nucleotides read TGCAGTGCTAGAGATCCTATAGAAACTAGCGGGAGCTATGAGCAGTTCTTC. Protein product: CSARDPIETSGSYEQFF. The chain recombines TRBV20-1 with TRBJ2-1; 11 nucleotides line up with TRBD2. CDR1 DFQATT and CDR2 SNEGSKA come from the germline V gene (reference sequence). With 0 bases clipped from V and 8 bases from J, the junction kept 12 bases outside the gene matches. This CDR3 has 17 residues.

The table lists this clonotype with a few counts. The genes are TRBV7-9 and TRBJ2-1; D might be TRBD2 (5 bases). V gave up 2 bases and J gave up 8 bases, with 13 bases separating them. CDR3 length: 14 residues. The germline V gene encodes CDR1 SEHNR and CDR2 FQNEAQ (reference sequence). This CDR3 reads CASSLQGSRHEQFF. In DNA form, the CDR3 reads TGTGCCAGCAGCTTACAAGGGAGCCGGCATGAGCAGTTCTTC.

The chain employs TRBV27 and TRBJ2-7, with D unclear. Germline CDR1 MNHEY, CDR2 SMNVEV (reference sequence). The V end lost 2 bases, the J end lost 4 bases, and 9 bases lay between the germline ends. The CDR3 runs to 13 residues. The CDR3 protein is CASSLHPTYEQYF. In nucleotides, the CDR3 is TGTGCCAGCAGTTTACATCCTACTTACGAGCAGTACTTC.

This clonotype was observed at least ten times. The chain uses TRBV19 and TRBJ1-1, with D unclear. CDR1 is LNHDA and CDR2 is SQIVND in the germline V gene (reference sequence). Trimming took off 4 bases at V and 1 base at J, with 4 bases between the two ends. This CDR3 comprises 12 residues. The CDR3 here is CASSTGNTEAFF. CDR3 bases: TGTGCCAGTAGTACAGGGAACACTGAAGCTTTCTTT.

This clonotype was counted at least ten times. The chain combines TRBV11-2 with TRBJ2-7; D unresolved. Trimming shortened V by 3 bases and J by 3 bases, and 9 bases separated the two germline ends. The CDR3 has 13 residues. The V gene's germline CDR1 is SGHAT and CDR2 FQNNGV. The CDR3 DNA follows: TGTGCCAGCAGCTTCCCAGGTGGCTACGAGCAGTACTTC. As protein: CASSFPGGYEQYF.

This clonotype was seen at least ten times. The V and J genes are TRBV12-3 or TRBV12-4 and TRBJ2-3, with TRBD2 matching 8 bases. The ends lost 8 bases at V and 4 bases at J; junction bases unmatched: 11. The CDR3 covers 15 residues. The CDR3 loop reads CASLAGAGGADTQYF. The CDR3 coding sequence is TGTGCCAGCCTCGCGGGCGCGGGAGGTGCAGATACGCAGTATTTT.

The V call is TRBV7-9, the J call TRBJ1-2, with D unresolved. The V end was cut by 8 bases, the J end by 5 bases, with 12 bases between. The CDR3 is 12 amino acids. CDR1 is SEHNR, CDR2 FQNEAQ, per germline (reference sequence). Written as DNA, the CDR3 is TGTGCCAGCCCCTCTCCAGTGTATGGCTACACCTTC. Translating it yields CASPSPVYGYTF.

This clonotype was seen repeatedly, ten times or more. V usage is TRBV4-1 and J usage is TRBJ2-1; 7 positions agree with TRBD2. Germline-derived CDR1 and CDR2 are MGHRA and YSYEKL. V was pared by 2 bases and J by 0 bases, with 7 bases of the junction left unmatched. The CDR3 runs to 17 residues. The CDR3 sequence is CASSQSLPGGSYNEQFF. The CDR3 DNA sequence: TGCGCCAGCAGCCAAAGCCTACCGGGGGGCTCCTACAATGAGCAGTTCTTC.